The 32 T cell receptor beta chains in this list originate from one sample, sequenced in a study of beta chain features in type 1 diabetes. Expressed TCRB transcripts got sequenced, as all isolated RNA was reverse transcribed. Produced via immunoSEQ multiplex PCR; TCRdb's table is partial and in-frame only. The sample records approximately 380,000 clones, about 15% being singletons. Sequencing used naive CD4+ T cells from blood. All receptors derive from a woman in her late teens or twenties in good health.

This clone turned up a few times. The chain links TRBV29-1 to TRBJ2-7; D is perhaps TRBD1 (6 bases). V was shortened by 3 bases and J by 3 bases, with 12 bases between the two germline ends. The CDR3 is 13 amino acids. The germline CDR1 and CDR2 sequences are SQVTM and ANQGSEA. The CDR3 reads CSVDTGLFYEQYF. CDR3 nucleotide sequence: TGCAGCGTTGACACAGGGTTGTTCTACGAGCAGTACTTC.

To note about this clone: This same CDR3 is encoded by further DNA sequences in the sample. The chain carries TRBV5-1 and TRBJ2-5; 7 bases are a match to TRBD1. V was pared by 0 bases and J by 4 bases, with 3 bases of the junction left unmatched. The CDR3 spans 14 residues. CDR1 and CDR2 (germline): SGHRS, YFSETQ. The CDR3 region is CASSLDRGRETQYF. Written as DNA, the CDR3 is TGCGCCAGCAGCTTGGACAGGGGCCGAGAGACCCAGTACTTC. Combining the CDR3 with reference TRBV5-1 and TRBJ2-5 gives the whole variable domain KAGVTQTPRYLIKTRGQQVTLSCSPISGHRSVSWYQQTPGQGLQFLFEYFSETQRNKGNFPGRFSGRQFSNSRSEMNVSTLELGDSALYLCASSLDRGRETQYFGPGTRLLVL.

This chain connects TRBV6-1 to TRBJ2-1; weak D call: TRBD2 (5 bases). V was trimmed by 4 bases and J by 10 bases, leaving 23 bases between them. Germline-derived CDR1 and CDR2 are MNHNS and SASEGT. The CDR3 extends over 16 amino acids. CDR3 loop: CASSVYQASWTGEQFF. Here the CDR3 DNA reads TGTGCCAGCAGTGTGTATCAGGCGAGCTGGACGGGGGAGCAGTTCTTC.

The table lists this clone with a few counts. The J gene is TRBJ1-5, the V gene TRBV28; TRBD1 might be the D (5 bases). Germline values: CDR1 MDHEN, CDR2 SYDVKM. This CDR3 has 15 amino acids. V was pared by 5 bases and J by 7 bases, with 18 bases between. The CDR3 is CASSPQSGGRQPQHF. The CDR3, as DNA: TGTGCCAGCAGTCCACAATCCGGGGGTAGGCAGCCCCAGCATTTT.

The gene calls are TRBV5-1 and TRBJ2-1; 7 nucleotides match TRBD2. Germline assignment: CDR1 SGHRS and CDR2 YFSETQ. The CDR3 has 15 residues. V was pared by 2 bases and J by 6 bases, with 8 bases of the junction left unmatched. As DNA, the CDR3 is TGCGCCAGCAGCTTCGGCGGGAGAGGGGCCAATGAGCAGTTCTTC. Translating gives CASSFGGRGANEQFF.

The CDR3 is CASSLTTGANGYTF. The CDR3 nucleotides are TGCGCCAGCAGCTTGACCACAGGGGCCAATGGCTACACCTTC. The chain carries TRBV5-1 and TRBJ1-2, with 7 bases aligning to TRBD1. The CDR3 covers 14 residues. The V gene end was trimmed by 1 base and the J gene end by 6 bases; junction bases not matched to a gene: 6. The germline CDR1 and CDR2 sequences are SGHRS and YFSETQ. The entire variable domain, with the rest obtained from reference TRBV5-1 and TRBJ1-2, is as follows: KAGVTQTPRYLIKTRGQQVTLSCSPISGHRSVSWYQQTPGQGLQFLFEYFSETQRNKGNFPGRFSGRQFSNSRSEMNVSTLELGDSALYLCASSLTTGANGYTFGSGTRLTVV.

The sample holds a few counts of this clone. The chain is built from TRBV6-4 and TRBJ2-1; 8 nucleotides match TRBD2. This CDR3 contains 15 residues. Trimming removed 6 bases from V and 3 bases from J; junction bases left unmatched: 7. Germline V lookup: CDR1 MRHNA, CDR2 SNTAGT. The DNA for the CDR3 is TGTGCCAGCAGCGAAGAGCGGGAGAGCTACAATGAGCAGTTCTTC. Protein: CASSEERESYNEQFF.

This clone was picked up a small number of times. The chain couples TRBV10-3 to TRBJ2-5, with D tentatively TRBD1 (5 bases). The CDR3 sequence is 14 residues long. Deletions cut 7 bases from V and 0 bases from J, with 12 bases between. CDR1 and CDR2 (germline): ENHRY, SYGVKD. The CDR3 is CAIKKTDNQETQYF. CDR3 coding DNA: TGTGCCATCAAAAAGACGGACAACCAAGAGACCCAGTACTTC.

This clone has more than one count but fewer than ten. This chain joins TRBV30 and TRBJ1-5, with a tentative D call TRBD1 (5 bases). Germline V CDR1 and CDR2: GTSNPN, SVGIG (reference sequence). Deletions cut 0 bases from V and 7 bases from J, with 10 bases between. The CDR3 runs 13 residues. CDR3 sequence reads: CAWSVQDKQPQHF. CDR3 nucleotides: TGTGCCTGGAGTGTACAGGATAAACAGCCCCAGCATTTT.

This clone has just a few counts. The chain employs TRBV10-3 and TRBJ2-3; a weak D match, TRBD1 (6 bases). V shed 11 bases and J shed 0 bases, with 30 bases lying between them. Looked up from germline, CDR1 is ENHRY and CDR2 is SYGVKD. CDR3 length: 19 residues. The CDR3 sequence is CALKPEVPGQPSSTDTQYF. The CDR3 region has the DNA TGTGCCCTCAAACCCGAAGTACCGGGACAACCTTCTAGCACAGATACGCAGTATTTT.

This clone was detected only a few times. CDR3 residues: CAWSVGRGTQETQYF. In DNA, the CDR3 is TGTGCCTGGAGTGTAGGGAGGGGCACACAAGAGACCCAGTACTTC. V and J are TRBV30 and TRBJ2-5; 7 bases are shared with TRBD2. Trimming took 0 bases from V and 2 from J; bases not matched to a gene: 6. Germline CDR1 is GTSNPN and CDR2 is SVGIG (reference sequence). The CDR3 has 15 residues.

This clone was counted between two and nine times. The V gene is TRBV15, the J gene TRBJ1-2, with TRBD1 identical over 8 bases. The CDR3 is 15 residues long. The V gene's germline CDR1 is LNHNV and CDR2 YYDKDF (reference sequence). The V gene end was trimmed by 5 bases and the J gene end by 7 bases; junction bases not matched to a gene: 12. Here the CDR3 reads CATSLGGTGVPGYTF. The CDR3 nucleotides read TGTGCCACCAGCCTAGGCGGGACAGGAGTTCCTGGCTACACCTTC.

This chain uses TRBV7-2 with TRBJ1-2; a possible D gene is TRBD1 (5 bases). Germline V CDR1 and CDR2: SGHTA, FQGNSA. Trimming removed 5 bases from V and 3 bases from J, with 13 bases in between. The CDR3 extends over 14 amino acids. CDR3: CASSLVEGDYGYTF. CDR3 DNA: TGTGCCAGCAGCCTTGTGGAAGGGGACTATGGCTACACCTTC.

The chain combines TRBV7-2 with TRBJ2-5, with 7 positions matching TRBD1. The junction had 2 bases not matched to a gene; V was cut back by 1 base and J by 0 bases. The germline gives CDR1 SGHTA, CDR2 FQGNSA. This CDR3 is built from 15 residues. The CDR3 DNA sequence: TGTGCCAGCAGCTTAGGGGGACAGTACCAAGAGACCCAGTACTTC. Protein sequence: CASSLGGQYQETQYF.

Notes on this clone: Germline and junction disagree at one end, which may indicate a read error. The chain combines TRBV5-6 with TRBJ2-7; TRBD2 is a possible D gene (5 bases). This CDR3 has 11 amino acids. Germline CDR1 SGHDT, CDR2 YYEEEE. This CDR3 is CASSLRGLHLF. CDR3 DNA: TGTGCCAGCAGCTTGAGAGGGTTACACCTCTTC.

The genes are TRBV7-2 and TRBJ2-3, with TRBD1 as a possible D gene (6 bases). Germline assignment: CDR1 SGHTA and CDR2 FQGNSA. Trimming shortened V by 6 bases and J by 1 base, and 11 bases separated the two germline ends. This CDR3 is built from 14 residues. The CDR3: CASRDRTGTDTQYF. CDR3 sequence (DNA): TGTGCCAGCAGGGATCGGACAGGCACAGATACGCAGTATTTT. Based on the CDR3 plus reference TRBV7-2 and TRBJ2-3, the full variable domain is GAGVSQSPSNKVTEKGKDVELRCDPISGHTALYWYRQSLGQGLEFLIYFQGNSAPDKSGLPSDRFSAERTGGSVSTLTIQRTQQEDSAVYLCASRDRTGTDTQYFGPGTRLTVL.

This clone was seen more than once but under ten times. The rearrangement uses TRBV7-9 and TRBJ1-2, with D perhaps TRBD1 (6 bases). The CDR3 contains 13 residues. The V gene lost 5 bases and the J gene lost 11 bases, with 18 bases spanning the gap. Germline V gene lookup returns CDR1 SEHNR and CDR2 FQNEAQ (reference sequence). CDR3 in amino acids: CASSKGTRLEYTF. CDR3 nucleotides: TGTGCCAGCAGCAAAGGGACACGCCTGGAATACACCTTC.

This clone was observed a handful of times. This sequence joins TRBV9 and TRBJ1-4, with D tentatively TRBD1 (6 bases). Trimming took off 0 bases at V and 8 bases at J, with 11 bases between the two ends. Germline V CDR1 and CDR2: SGDLS, YYNGEE. The CDR3 runs to 14 residues. The CDR3 nucleotides are TGTGCCAGCAGCGTAGTGGGGGCCGGGGAAAAACTGTTTTTT. Its protein product is CASSVVGAGEKLFF. Filled out from reference TRBV9 and TRBJ1-4, the complete variable domain reads DSGVTQTPKHLITATGQRVTLRCSPRSGDLSVYWYQQSLDQGLQFLIQYYNGEERAKGNILERFSAQQFPDLHSELNLSSLELGDSALYFCASSVVGAGEKLFFGSGTQLSVL.

This sequence joins TRBV5-1 and TRBJ2-7, with a possible D match to TRBD1 (6 bases). This CDR3 has 16 amino acids. Germline V lookup: CDR1 SGHRS, CDR2 YFSETQ. The V end was cut by 5 bases, the J end by 1 base, with 19 bases between. The CDR3 here is CASRSLSGTTSYEQYF. DNA for the CDR3: TGCGCCAGCAGATCTTTGAGTGGGACAACTTCCTACGAGCAGTACTTC.

V and J are TRBV19 and TRBJ1-2, with 9 positions matching TRBD1. The CDR3 has 15 amino acids. J gave up 7 bases and V 6 bases, and 12 bases lay outside the gene matches. Germline CDR1 reads LNHDA; CDR2 reads SQIVND (reference sequence). CDR3 in amino acids: CASSPGQGKVTGYTF. CDR3 coding DNA: TGTGCCAGTAGCCCTGGACAGGGGAAAGTAACTGGCTACACCTTC. Full variable domain (rest looked up from reference TRBV19 and TRBJ1-2): DGGITQSPKYLFRKEGQNVTLSCEQNLNHDAMYWYRQDPGQGLRLIYYSQIVNDFQKGDIAEGYSVSREKKESFPLTVTSAQKNPTAFYLCASSPGQGKVTGYTFGSGTRLTVV.

This clone has only a few counts. V and J are TRBV30 and TRBJ2-7; 7 nucleotides match TRBD2. V was pared by 8 bases and J by 2 bases, with 9 bases of the junction left unmatched. The CDR3 covers 13 residues. Germline V gene data show CDR1 as GTSNPN and CDR2 as SVGIG (reference sequence). The CDR3 loop reads CAGWTSLTYEQYF. The CDR3 DNA follows: TGTGCCGGATGGACTAGTCTAACCTACGAGCAGTACTTC.

This clone was seen only a few times. The chain employs TRBV28 and TRBJ2-6, with D possibly being TRBD2 (5 bases). Trimming pared 7 bases from V and 1 base from J, leaving 11 bases between. CDR1 and CDR2 from the germline V gene are MDHEN and SYDVKM. CDR3 length: 15 amino acids. The CDR3 reads CASTPWESGANVLTF. In nucleotides, the CDR3 is TGTGCCAGCACCCCCTGGGAGTCTGGGGCCAACGTCCTGACTTTC.

The chain uses TRBV6-4 and TRBJ2-5; 10 bases line up with TRBD2. Trimming cost V 3 bases and J 5 bases; bases outside gene matches: 6. The CDR3 is made up of 15 amino acids. Germline V gene sequence: CDR1 MRHNA, CDR2 SNTAGT. The DNA of the CDR3 is TGTGCCAGCAGTGAGTTTAGCGGGAGGAGGGAGACCCAGTACTTC. The encoded protein is CASSEFSGRRETQYF.

This chain links TRBV4-1 with TRBJ2-7, with D maybe TRBD2 (6 bases). CDR3 length equals 16 residues. Germline V CDR1 and CDR2: MGHRA, YSYEKL. The ends were cut back, 0 bases at V and 1 base at J, with 13 bases in the middle. CDR3 sequence: CASSQDFGTRSYEQYF. CDR3 in DNA: TGCGCCAGCAGCCAAGATTTCGGGACTCGGTCCTACGAGCAGTACTTC.

V and J are TRBV5-1 and TRBJ2-7, with TRBD2 as a possible D gene (5 bases). Between the trimmed V and J ends, which lost 2 bases and 4 bases, there was a span of 10 bases. CDR1 is SGHRS and CDR2 is YFSETQ in the germline V gene. The CDR3 loop spans 13 amino acids. CDR3 sequence: CASSFRGFYEQYF. The DNA for the CDR3 is TGCGCCAGCAGCTTCCGGGGTTTTTACGAGCAGTACTTC.

The chain has TRBV5-5 and TRBJ2-6; no clear D. This CDR3 comprises 15 residues. The V and J ends lost 4 bases and 4 bases respectively, with 12 bases between them. Germline-derived CDR1 and CDR2 are SGHKS and YYEKEE (reference sequence). CDR3 nucleotide sequence: TGTGCCAGCAGCCCGCGTCTCGCGGGGGCCAACGTCCTGACTTTC. Translation gives CASSPRLAGANVLTF.

The chain links TRBV9 to TRBJ1-1, with D perhaps TRBD1 (6 bases). The CDR3 extends over 14 amino acids. The germline V gene encodes CDR1 SGDLS and CDR2 YYNGEE. The V and J ends lost 4 bases and 1 base respectively, with 11 bases between them. The CDR3 is CASSLQGPNTEAFF. The CDR3 DNA follows: TGTGCCAGCAGCTTACAGGGTCCGAACACTGAAGCTTTCTTT. The variable domain in full, completed from reference TRBV9 and TRBJ1-1, reads DSGVTQTPKHLITATGQRVTLRCSPRSGDLSVYWYQQSLDQGLQFLIQYYNGEERAKGNILERFSAQQFPDLHSELNLSSLELGDSALYFCASSLQGPNTEAFFGQGTRLTVV.

The chain employs TRBV19 and TRBJ2-7; D not certain. The V end was cut by 8 bases, the J end by 2 bases, with 10 bases between. There are 12 residues in the CDR3. Per the germline V gene, CDR1 is LNHDA and CDR2 is SQIVND (reference sequence). The CDR3 reads CASRQAPYEQYF. The DNA for the CDR3 is TGTGCCAGTCGGCAGGCCCCCTACGAGCAGTACTTC.

The table lists this clone with a few counts. The V call is TRBV29-1, the J call TRBJ1-1; possible D gene TRBD1, 5 bases. The CDR3 contains 16 residues. The V and J ends lost 2 bases and 0 bases respectively, with 16 bases between them. Germline V gene data show CDR1 as SQVTM and CDR2 as ANQGSEA. In DNA, the CDR3 is TGCAGCGTTGAAAACCAGGGCAACCGGTTGAACACTGAAGCTTTCTTT. Residues: CSVENQGNRLNTEAFF. The whole variable domain, remainder taken from reference TRBV29-1 and TRBJ1-1, is SAVISQKPSRDICQRGTSLTIQCQVDSQVTMMFWYRQQPGQSLTLIATANQGSEATYESGFVIDKFPISRPNLTFSTLTVSNMSPEDSSIYLCSVENQGNRLNTEAFFGQGTRLTVV.

The J gene is TRBJ1-1, the V gene TRBV14; TRBD1 agrees at 9 bases. The CDR3 extends over 13 amino acids. V lost 5 bases to trimming and J lost 5 bases; unmatched junction nucleotides: 3. The V gene's germline CDR1 is SGHDN and CDR2 FVKESK. CDR3 residues: CASSWDRVTEAFF. The CDR3 DNA reads TGTGCCAGCAGCTGGGACAGGGTTACTGAAGCTTTCTTT.

This clone was found a few times. The genes are TRBV11-2 and TRBJ1-5, with 8 bases matching TRBD1. Germline CDR1 is SGHAT and CDR2 is FQNNGV. The J segment lost 4 bases and the V segment lost 5 bases, leaving 10 bases of the junction unmatched. This CDR3 spans 16 amino acids. The CDR3 sequence is CASSVGDRIPNQPQHF. CDR3 in DNA: TGTGCCAGCAGCGTAGGGGACAGGATACCAAATCAGCCCCAGCATTTT.

This clone was detected only a few times. The chain uses TRBV28 and TRBJ2-3, with TRBD1 matching over 8 bases. The CDR3 consists of 13 residues. J was trimmed by 1 base and V by 11 bases; bases with no gene match: 5. Germline V gene sequence: CDR1 MDHEN, CDR2 SYDVKM. In nucleotides, the CDR3 is TGTGCCCAAGGGGACAGGCGCACAGATACGCAGTATTTT. Its translation is CAQGDRRTDTQYF.